This T cell receptor (beta chain) was identified in a study of shared clonotypes between healthy human individuals. General study results and limits: Naive subsets usually exceeded memory subsets in estimated richness.

V was trimmed by 4 bases and J by 4 bases, leaving 19 bases between them. Germline V gene data show CDR1 as LGHNA and CDR2 as YSLEER. This CDR3 has 17 amino acids. A remark on this clone: The antigen is undetermined.

The material for each subset, its genomic DNA, was split evenly across several immunoSEQ plates. Sequencing was performed with immunoSEQ multiplex PCR; in TCRdb, only in-frame clones are kept and a portion is missing. The sample consists of about 980,000 clones, more than 75% of them appearing once. The rearrangement uses TRBV4-3 and TRBJ2-2; maybe TRBD2 (6 bases). Source material: memory CD4+ T cells sorted from blood. Subset reported: CD45RA-negative fraction. This TCR derives from a man between 18 and 35 years old in good health. As DNA, the CDR3 is TGCGCCAGCAGCCGCTCTAGTAAGGAGGGGACCACCGGGGAGCTGTTTTTT. This translates into CASSRSSKEGTTGELFF.